This TCR beta chain was sequenced for a study of shared clonotypes between healthy human individuals. Overall study findings and caveats: The sole specimen, blood, was sampled, and tissue repertoires likely differ.

There are 17 residues in the CDR3. Germline CDR1 is SGHTA and CDR2 is FQGNSA. Unmatched junction bases numbered 7, after V lost 5 bases and J lost 0 bases. Positive CCR7 selection of CD45RO-negative cells yielded the naive CD8 cells, and terminally differentiated effector memory CD45RA+ cells were excluded. HIV-negative, healthy adults without recent acute infections or vaccinations were the donors. Donors comprised only Caucasian adults living in Nashville, Tennessee. Assay: immunoSEQ multiplex PCR; the TCRdb copy retains only in-frame clones and omits some. The sample consists of about 1,800,000 clones, roughly 95% of them appearing once. Details on this clone: What it recognizes is unknown.

Sequenced sample: naive CD8+ T cells sorted from blood. This chain connects TRBV7-2 to TRBJ2-7; 13 bases align to TRBD2. The receptor was derived from a man aged 18-30 years in good health. The chain's CDR3 is CASSPGLAGPSSYEQYF. The CDR3 bases are TGTGCCAGCAGCCCGGGACTAGCGGGACCTAGCTCCTACGAGCAGTACTTC.